Each of the 21 T cell receptor beta chains below was sequenced from the same sample in a study of blood T cell repertoires in COVID-19. Assay: immunoSEQ multiplex PCR; the TCRdb copy retains only in-frame clones and omits some. Here the sample spans 160,000 or so clones, roughly 90% being singletons. The source material was peripheral blood. The receptors were sampled from a woman in her fifties or sixties who had recovered from COVID-19.

This CDR3 reads CASSLVGLASTDTQYF. DNA of the CDR3: TGCGCCAGCAGCTTGGTAGGACTAGCTAGCACAGATACGCAGTATTTT. J is TRBJ2-3 and V is TRBV5-1; TRBD2 aligns across 8 bases. From germline, CDR1 is SGHRS and CDR2 YFSETQ. This CDR3 has 16 amino acids. With 0 bases clipped from V and 0 bases from J, the junction kept 3 bases outside the gene matches.

This chain uses TRBV3-1 (or the pseudogene TRBV3-2) with TRBJ2-5, with no clear D. Trimming removed 2 bases at V and 0 bases at J, with 7 bases between. This CDR3 contains 14 residues. The germline gives CDR1 LGHDT, CDR2 YNNKEL (reference sequence). Here the CDR3 DNA reads TGTGCCAGCAGCCAAACTCCCAACCAAGAGACCCAGTACTTC. Residues: CASSQTPNQETQYF.

The chain links TRBV7-8 to TRBJ2-5; D remains unclear. The V gene lost 1 base and the J gene lost 1 base, with 7 bases spanning the gap. Germline V CDR1 and CDR2: SGHVS, FQNEAQ. CDR3 length: 14 amino acids. The CDR3 sequence: CASSLGWSQETQYF. CDR3 nucleotides: TGTGCCAGCAGCTTAGGCTGGAGCCAAGAGACCCAGTACTTC.

This chain connects TRBV3-1 (or the pseudogene TRBV3-2) to TRBJ2-6; 8 nucleotides match TRBD1. The CDR3 consists of 19 residues. The V gene end was trimmed by 0 bases and the J gene end by 3 bases; junction bases not matched to a gene: 10. The germline CDR1 and CDR2 sequences are LGHDT and YNNKEL (reference sequence). The CDR3, as DNA: TGTGCCAGCAGCCAAGATCGATGGGACAGGATCTTTGGGGCCAACGTCCTGACTTTC. Its translation is CASSQDRWDRIFGANVLTF.

CDR3 DNA sequence: TGTGCCACCAGTGTAGGGAGCGGGGGCTACGAGCAGTACTTC. Translating gives CATSVGSGGYEQYF. This chain joins TRBV24-1 and TRBJ2-7; 8 nucleotides agree with TRBD2. CDR1 and CDR2 from the germline V gene are KGHDR and SFDVKD. The CDR3 extends over 14 amino acids. V dropped 5 bases and J dropped 3; count of bases not matched to a gene: 5.

This chain joins TRBV5-1 and TRBJ1-6; D is unresolved. The length of the CDR3 is 14 residues. V gave up 5 bases and J gave up 6 bases, with 12 bases separating them. The germline V gene encodes CDR1 SGHRS and CDR2 YFSETQ. This CDR3 is CASSSYSLNSPLHF. CDR3 coding DNA: TGCGCCAGCAGTTCGTACAGTCTTAATTCACCCCTCCACTTT.

CDR3 nucleotide sequence: TGTGCCATAGCACAGGGGCCCGAGAACCATAATGAAAAACTGTTTTTT. It encodes CAIAQGPENHNEKLFF. The chain couples TRBV10-3 to TRBJ1-4; 7 bases map to TRBD1. V lost 9 bases to trimming and J lost 4 bases; unmatched junction nucleotides: 14. The CDR3 has 16 residues. CDR1 ENHRY and CDR2 SYGVKD come from the germline V gene.

The chain links TRBV19 to TRBJ1-5; D call uncertain. Trimming removed 2 bases at V and 3 bases at J, with 8 bases between. Looked up from germline, CDR1 is LNHDA and CDR2 is SQIVND (reference sequence). The CDR3 contains 14 residues. CDR3 nucleotide sequence: TGTGCCAGTAGTATATTCAGTTACAATCAGCCCCAGCATTTT. As protein: CASSIFSYNQPQHF.

This clone was detected only once. The genes are TRBV18 and TRBJ1-1, with D possibly being TRBD1 (5 bases). The CDR3 covers 15 residues. Germline V gene sequence: CDR1 KGHSH, CDR2 LQKENI. V was clipped by 4 bases and J by 5 bases, with 17 bases between them. The DNA of the CDR3 is TGTGCCAGCTCACTCCGGACGGGGGGAGGGACTGAAGCTTTCTTT. It translates to CASSLRTGGGTEAFF.

The chain uses TRBV27 and TRBJ1-1; TRBD1 aligns across 11 bases. Germline V gene lookup returns CDR1 MNHEY and CDR2 SMNVEV (reference sequence). The CDR3 is made up of 16 amino acids. Trimming removed 5 bases from V and 1 base from J; junction bases left unmatched: 6. CDR3 residues: CASSPWTGGRNTEAFF. In DNA, the CDR3 is TGTGCCAGCAGTCCGTGGACAGGGGGCCGGAACACTGAAGCTTTCTTT.

The CDR3 DNA reads as TGTGCCAGCTGCAGGGGGAACTCCTACGAGCAGTACTTC. It codes for CASCRGNSYEQYF. The chain uses TRBV25-1 and TRBJ2-7; 7 nucleotides line up with TRBD1. V was pared by 8 bases and J by 0 bases, with 4 bases of the junction left unmatched. Germline lookup yields CDR1 MGHDK and CDR2 SYGVNS. CDR3 length: 13 amino acids.

This sequence joins TRBV28 and TRBJ2-1; 9 bases align to TRBD1. Germline loops: CDR1 MDHEN, CDR2 SYDVKM. The CDR3 runs 15 residues. The V gene end was trimmed by 5 bases and the J gene end by 8 bases; junction bases not matched to a gene: 10. As DNA, the CDR3 is TGTGCCAGCAGTCATCCGGGACAGGGCGGCGATGAGCAGTTCTTC. It translates to CASSHPGQGGDEQFF.

The chain links TRBV4-1 to TRBJ2-4, with a possible D match to TRBD1 (6 bases). The CDR3 has 15 amino acids. Germline V gives CDR1 MGHRA, CDR2 YSYEKL. V gave up 3 bases and J gave up 5 bases, with 14 bases separating them. In DNA form, the CDR3 reads TGCGCCAGCAGCCAGCTCCCGGGACATGAAAACATTCAGTACTTC. Translation: CASSQLPGHENIQYF.

CDR3 loop: CASSETSGGYNEQFF. DNA for the CDR3: TGTGCCAGCAGTGAAACTAGCGGGGGGTACAATGAGCAGTTCTTC. The chain combines TRBV2 with TRBJ2-1; 12 bases map to TRBD2. J gave up 4 bases and V 2 bases, and 0 bases lay outside the gene matches. The germline V gene has CDR1 SNHLY and CDR2 FYNNEI. The CDR3 is made up of 15 amino acids.

The chain employs TRBV5-1 and TRBJ1-1, with 9 bases fitting TRBD1. Looked up from germline, CDR1 is SGHRS and CDR2 is YFSETQ. The V and J ends lost 0 bases and 0 bases, in that order; junction bases with no gene match: 3. There are 16 residues in the CDR3. Here the CDR3 reads CASSLVGTGMNTEAFF. The CDR3 DNA sequence: TGCGCCAGCAGCTTGGTGGGGACAGGGATGAACACTGAAGCTTTCTTT.

This chain joins TRBV29-1 and TRBJ1-4, with a tentative D call TRBD1 (5 bases). The CDR3 is 12 amino acids. V was clipped by 4 bases and J by 8 bases, with 11 bases between them. Looked up from germline, CDR1 is SQVTM and CDR2 is ANQGSEA. CDR3 in amino acids: CSVGGKGEKLFF. The CDR3 DNA sequence: TGCAGCGTTGGCGGTAAGGGGGAAAAACTGTTTTTT.

The CDR3, as DNA: TGTGCCAGCAGCTTGAGTGCCGGGATCAATCAGCCCCAGCATTTT. This encodes CASSLSAGINQPQHF. V and J are TRBV5-5 and TRBJ1-5; D gene ambiguous. V was cut by 1 base and J by 3 bases, with 11 bases left in between. Germline V lookup: CDR1 SGHKS, CDR2 YYEKEE (reference sequence). CDR3 length equals 15 residues.

The chain links TRBV5-1 to TRBJ2-3; no clear D. Per the germline V gene, CDR1 is SGHRS and CDR2 is YFSETQ. The CDR3 has 15 residues. Trimming removed 0 bases at V and 2 bases at J, with 10 bases between. For the CDR3, the DNA is TGCGCCAGCAGCTTGGCCCCAGGTTACACAGATACGCAGTATTTT. It is translated as CASSLAPGYTDTQYF. Based on the CDR3 plus reference TRBV5-1 and TRBJ2-3, the full variable domain is KAGVTQTPRYLIKTRGQQVTLSCSPISGHRSVSWYQQTPGQGLQFLFEYFSETQRNKGNFPGRFSGRQFSNSRSEMNVSTLELGDSALYLCASSLAPGYTDTQYFGPGTRLTVL.

This clone has just one count. The J gene is TRBJ2-5, the V gene TRBV3-1 (or the pseudogene TRBV3-2), with 12 bases identical to TRBD2. Germline V gene data show CDR1 as LGHDT and CDR2 as YNNKEL (reference sequence). V was clipped by 1 base and J by 5 bases; unmatched bases: 5. The CDR3 is made up of 16 amino acids. The CDR3 nucleotides read TGTGCCAGCAGCCAAGCTAGCGGGGGGGTCTGGGAGACCCAGTACTTC. Translated: CASSQASGGVWETQYF.

The chain is built from TRBV5-6 and TRBJ1-2; no clear D. CDR3 length: 12 residues. Germline CDR1 reads SGHDT; CDR2 reads YYEEEE. V lost 6 bases and J 2 bases, leaving 8 bases between the germline ends. In DNA, the CDR3 is TGTGCCAGCATGGGCGGGAACTATGGCTACACCTTC. This translates into CASMGGNYGYTF.

J is TRBJ1-2 and V is TRBV4-3; weak D call: TRBD1 (5 bases). Trimming took off 3 bases at V and 8 bases at J, with 16 bases between the two ends. The CDR3 totals 14 residues. CDR1 LGHNA and CDR2 YSLEER come from the germline V gene. The CDR3 reads CASSQRDVGRGYTF. The DNA for the CDR3 is TGCGCCAGCAGCCAGAGGGACGTCGGGAGGGGCTACACCTTC.